The 19 T cell receptor beta chains below all came from one sample that was sequenced in a study of blood T cell repertoires in COVID-19. This table comes from immunoSEQ multiplex PCR, and its TCRdb copy is limited to in-frame clones, with some not included. The sample lists some 150,000 clones, around 88% occurring once. Sequencing was done on a sample of peripheral blood. These receptor sequences come from a man between 60 and 75 years old with active or convalescent COVID-19.

The J gene is TRBJ2-3, the V gene TRBV6-1; no clear D. The V end lost 1 base, the J end lost 5 bases, and 10 bases lay between the germline ends. In germline, CDR1 is MNHNS, CDR2 SASEGT. CDR3 length: 14 residues. This chain's CDR3 is CASSEVNPGDTQYF. In DNA, the CDR3 is TGTGCCAGCAGTGAAGTGAACCCCGGAGATACGCAGTATTTT.

This clone was found a few times. The V gene is TRBV5-4, the J gene TRBJ1-2; 7 nucleotides agree with TRBD1. CDR1 is SGHNT, CDR2 YYREEE, per germline (reference sequence). The trim removed 5 bases at V and 4 bases at J, leaving 8 bases unmatched. The CDR3 loop spans 14 amino acids. The CDR3 DNA sequence: TGTGCCAGCAGGGAGGGGGCGTCGAGCTATGGCTACACCTTC. Amino acids: CASREGASSYGYTF.

The chain has TRBV7-2 and TRBJ2-1, with TRBD1 identical over 8 bases. From germline, CDR1 is SGHTA and CDR2 FQGNSA. V gave up 3 bases and J gave up 7 bases; unmatched junction bases: 11. The CDR3 is 16 amino acids. The CDR3 protein is CASSLSGQGVANEQFF. The CDR3 bases are TGTGCCAGCAGCTTGTCCGGACAGGGAGTGGCGAATGAGCAGTTCTTC.

V is TRBV6-5 and J is TRBJ1-2; D may be TRBD1 (5 bases). The CDR3 contains 13 residues. With 4 bases removed from V and 4 bases from J, the gap between germline ends came to 10 bases. Germline V gene lookup returns CDR1 MNHEY and CDR2 SVGAGI. CDR3 DNA sequence: TGTGCCAGCAGTTGGACACCCTCCTATGGCTACACCTTC. Translated: CASSWTPSYGYTF.

The chain joins TRBV6-1 to TRBJ1-5, with 9 bases fitting TRBD1. Germline V gene data show CDR1 as MNHNS and CDR2 as SASEGT. This CDR3 has 16 amino acids. V lost 2 bases, J lost 3 bases, and 5 bases stayed unmatched. The CDR3 sequence: CASSEYRGLYNQPQHF. DNA for the CDR3: TGTGCCAGCAGTGAATACAGGGGGCTTTACAATCAGCCCCAGCATTTT.

This clone is a singleton in its sample. In nucleotides, the CDR3 is TGTGCCAGCAGCAATAAGGGGGGGCCAGGGTCTGGAAACACCATATATTTT. The encoded protein is CASSNKGGPGSGNTIYF. The V and J genes are TRBV7-9 and TRBJ1-3, with D tentatively TRBD1 (6 bases). Germline assignment: CDR1 SEHNR and CDR2 FQNEAQ (reference sequence). The length of the CDR3 is 17 residues. V was cut by 5 bases and J by 1 base, with 18 bases left in between.

The V and J genes are TRBV30 and TRBJ1-2; D may be TRBD1 (6 bases). The CDR3 is 13 residues long. Germline values: CDR1 GTSNPN, CDR2 SVGIG (reference sequence). V was shortened by 0 bases and J by 6 bases, with 11 bases between the two germline ends. Here the CDR3 reads CAWSVWSGDGYTF. The CDR3 DNA reads as TGTGCCTGGAGTGTATGGTCAGGGGATGGCTACACCTTC.

This chain joins TRBV5-5 and TRBJ1-2, with D tentatively TRBD1 (6 bases). CDR3 length: 15 residues. Germline assignment: CDR1 SGHKS and CDR2 YYEKEE (reference sequence). V lost 3 bases to trimming and J lost 2 bases, with 14 bases between them. CDR3 protein: CASSSNPGTNYGYTF. The CDR3 coding sequence is TGTGCCAGCAGCTCGAATCCCGGGACAAACTATGGCTACACCTTC.

V is TRBV21-1 and J is TRBJ2-7; the table's D call, TRBD2, has no DNA check behind it. TRBV21-1 is flagged as a pseudogene. The length of the CDR3 is 15 residues. The CDR3 nucleotides read TGTGCCAGCGGCCACCGGGTCCCTTCAACCTACGAGCAGTACTTC. Amino acid sequence: CASGHRVPSTYEQYF.

The genes are TRBV7-2 and TRBJ2-5; tentatively, D is TRBD2 (7 bases). Germline V gene sequence: CDR1 SGHTA, CDR2 FQGNSA. V was trimmed by 5 bases and J by 5 bases, leaving 15 bases between them. This CDR3 has 14 amino acids. The CDR3 protein is CASSPNAGAETQYF. DNA of the CDR3: TGTGCCAGCAGCCCGAACGCGGGGGCGGAGACCCAGTACTTC.

The table lists this clone with a count of one. The chain has TRBV28 and TRBJ2-7; TRBD2 aligns across 8 bases. From germline, CDR1 is MDHEN and CDR2 SYDVKM. The CDR3 is 17 amino acids. The junction had 21 bases not matched to a gene; V was cut back by 7 bases and J by 7 bases. CDR3 protein: CASTPLFGGRPTGEQYF. In DNA, the CDR3 is TGTGCCAGCACCCCCCTCTTTGGCGGGAGGCCTACCGGGGAGCAGTACTTC.

This clone was counted once. The chain employs TRBV28 and TRBJ2-1; TRBD1 is a possible D gene (6 bases). The CDR3 is 12 amino acids. The V end lost 2 bases, the J end lost 8 bases, and 7 bases lay between the germline ends. From germline, CDR1 is MDHEN and CDR2 SYDVKM. CDR3 coding DNA: TGTGCCAGCAGTTTAAGGGGGTATGAGCAGTTCTTC. This encodes CASSLRGYEQFF.

The chain recombines TRBV10-3 with TRBJ1-1; perhaps TRBD1 as D (6 bases). Germline V gives CDR1 ENHRY, CDR2 SYGVKD. The CDR3 is made up of 12 amino acids. Deletions cut 11 bases from V and 5 bases from J, with 15 bases between. For the CDR3, the DNA is TGTGCCTCCACAGGGCAGGGAACTGAAGCTTTCTTT. This translates into CASTGQGTEAFF.

The rearrangement uses TRBV19 and TRBJ1-1; D remains ambiguous. Germline-derived CDR1 and CDR2 are LNHDA and SQIVND (reference sequence). The CDR3 is 16 residues long. V was cut by 5 bases and J by 1 base, with 17 bases left in between. The CDR3 protein is CASSGYVPGGNTEAFF. CDR3 bases: TGTGCCAGTAGTGGGTATGTACCGGGTGGGAACACTGAAGCTTTCTTT.

The rearrangement uses TRBV2 and TRBJ1-4, with 8 bases identical to TRBD1. Germline V gene lookup returns CDR1 SNHLY and CDR2 FYNNEI. The CDR3 sequence is 15 residues long. J lost 2 bases, V lost 5 bases, and 4 bases had no gene match. The CDR3 DNA follows: TGTGCCAGCAGTCAGGGGGCGGGTACTAATGAAAAACTGTTTTTT. This sequence encodes CASSQGAGTNEKLFF.

The rearrangement uses TRBV5-1 and TRBJ2-3, with a weak D call TRBD2 (5 bases). The V gene lost 0 bases and the J gene lost 5 bases, with 10 bases spanning the gap. Germline CDR1 is SGHRS and CDR2 is YFSETQ. This CDR3 is 14 amino acids long. The CDR3 DNA sequence: TGCGCCAGCAGCTTGGACCATCGGGGAGATACGCAGTATTTT. Its protein is CASSLDHRGDTQYF.

The chain uses TRBV27 and TRBJ1-2; D uncertain. The CDR3 consists of 17 residues. Looked up from germline, CDR1 is MNHEY and CDR2 is SMNVEV (reference sequence). V lost 6 bases and J lost 2, with 22 bases in between. CDR3 sequence (DNA): TGTGCCAGCAGCCCCGACCGGCTTATGGCGGGAAACTATGGCTACACCTTC. Translated: CASSPDRLMAGNYGYTF.

The table lists this clone with a few counts. The chain uses TRBV2 and TRBJ2-7, with TRBD1 matching 10 bases. Per germline, CDR1 SNHLY and CDR2 FYNNEI. The CDR3 consists of 14 residues. Losses at the gene ends were 5 bases for V and 5 bases for J; bases not matched to a gene: 6. Written as DNA, the CDR3 is TGTGCCAGCAGTCAGACAGGGGGCAGGAACGAGCAGTACTTC. It translates to CASSQTGGRNEQYF. The entire variable domain, with the rest obtained from reference TRBV2 and TRBJ2-7, is as follows: EPEVTQTPSHQVTQMGQEVILRCVPISNHLYFYWYRQILGQKVEFLVSFYNNEISEKSEIFDDQFSVERPDGSNFTLKIRSTKLEDSAMYFCASSQTGGRNEQYFGPGTRLTVT.

The chain links TRBV5-1 to TRBJ1-1; unclear D gene. Between the trimmed V and J ends, which lost 2 bases and 1 base, there was a span of 9 bases. The CDR3 length is 14 residues. Looked up from germline, CDR1 is SGHRS and CDR2 is YFSETQ. The CDR3 sequence: CASSFPGGNTEAFF. CDR3 bases: TGCGCCAGCAGCTTCCCGGGAGGGAACACTGAAGCTTTCTTT.